The source of this T cell receptor beta chain is a study of blood T cells in healthy people across ages (dated by TCRdb to about 2015). At the level of the whole study: In model experiments, roughly one uniquely barcoded TCR beta cDNA molecule per two T cells was captured by template switching. Age-related changes in TCR beta repertoire diversity were measured in the study by deep sequencing normalized with unique cDNA molecular identifiers. Donors were grouped into four age groups: young (average roughly 17 years), middle-aged (39), aged (roughly 67) and long-lived (approximately 75). To avoid experimental bias, donors of different ages were distributed randomly across sequencing lanes. Two additional independent replicas of 1 million unique cDNA reads from the same blood draw were analyzed for two donors (one aged 18 to 30 and one aged 80 or older).

Donors were a few dozen systemically healthy Caucasian individuals from Russia aged roughly 6 to 90 years. Each donor gave around 9.5 milliliters of peripheral blood, collected into EDTA-treated Vacutainer tubes. PBMCs were isolated by Ficoll-Paque density-gradient centrifugation, with at least 6 million obtained per sample. Total RNA was extracted from PBMCs with Trizol reagent, with at least 6 micrograms obtained per sample. The percentages of naive CD45RAhigh/CD27high T cells were determined by flow cytometry on a PBMC aliquot from every donor. On this clonotype itself: Its antigen target is currently unknown. Qualities for individual bases were not recorded, and no much larger clone is one base off.

Reading from cysteine to phenylalanine, the CDR3 counts 14 amino acids. Just the 42-base CDR3 DNA is kept, in frame starting at base 1. V and J lose 1 base and 3 bases, and a span of 9 bases separates them. For CDR1 and CDR2, the germline V gene (reference sequence) lists SEHNR and FQNEAQ. Overall results and qualifications from the work: The long-lived group showed more naive CD4+ T cells, fewer expanded clones and increased TCR diversity than the aged group, suggesting age selection. Conclusive comparison of naive and antigen-experienced compartments was prevented by the profiling of bulk unsorted PBMCs. Observed TCR beta diversity per million T cells fell roughly linearly with age, and a significant reduction was already apparent by age roughly 40. A strong correlation was found between observed TCR beta diversity and the percentage of naive T cells measured by flow cytometry. Estimates of total diversity from one million sequenced T cells were regarded as lower bounds and underestimates. Because donor CMV infection status was unknown, age-related changes in expanded clonotypes were potentially confounded.

Preparation of the library involved 5' RACE. The reads were generated on an Illumina HiSeq 2500. A second roughly 7 to 11 cycle PCR used a sample-barcoded 5' primer and a J-beta primer mix. A template-switch 5' adaptor carrying 12 random nucleotides introduced a unique molecular identifier onto each TCR beta cDNA molecule. Each sample yielded at least 2.5 million CDR3-containing paired-end reads. First-strand cDNA synthesis was performed from all RNA using the Mint cDNA synthesis kit, with priming by a TRBC-specific oligonucleotide. All cDNA was treated with uracil-DNA glycosylase and then went through a first 18-cycle PCR with the universal primers M1SS and BC2_uni_R. In the paper's pipeline: For normalization, 1 million high-quality reads, each with a distinct molecular identifier, were randomly selected from each sample. Instead of being binned into consensus sequences, reads with shared molecular identifiers were discarded. CDR3 identification, clonotype clustering and error correction used MiTCR with a Q25 quality threshold and the strictest error-elimination algorithm. A nonparametric unseen species model with Euler transformation was used to estimate a lower bound on total TCR beta diversity. The public reads were reanalyzed by TCRdb: fastp trimming at Q25, MiXCR alignment, in-frame beta chains only. CDR3 protein sequences are deduplicated, and each keeps its most common genes and DNA. It is TCRdb's table, rather than the study itself, that gives the V and J calls and clone size. Here the sample has around 990,000 distinct CDR3 sequences; roughly two fifths occur a single time. Of the sample, around 14% is held by the ten largest clones.

This TCR came from a man younger than 35 in good health. The sequence is built from TRBV7-9 and TRBJ2-5; there is no confident call for the D gene. The specimen sequenced was blood. The CDR3 has the sequence CASSLEFSKETQYF. The DNA is TGTGCCAGCAGCTTAGAATTTAGCAAAGAGACCCAGTACTTC. The full variable domain, completed from the reference TRBV7-9 and TRBJ2-5 proteins outside the CDR3, reads DTGVSQNPRHKITKRGQNVTFRCDPISEHNRLYWYRQTLGQGPEFLTYFQNEAQLEKSRLLSDRFSAERPKGSFSTLEIQRTEQGDSAMYLCASSLEFSKETQYFGPGTRLLVL.